This T cell receptor (beta chain) was found in a study of regulatory T cells in long-lasting Graves disease. V lost 4 bases and J 0 bases, leaving 16 bases between the germline ends. Germline CDR1 ENHRY, CDR2 SYGVKD. This CDR3 spans 17 amino acids. As to time point: newly diagnosed GD, antithyroid drugs for less than 3 months. Following extraction of RNA from PBMCs, that RNA was used to make the TCR library. Into tubes containing EDTA, approximately 8.9 milliliters of peripheral blood were drawn. This clonotype was observed at least ten times. According to the study, TCR beta libraries were built with iRepertoire HTBI primers and CDR3-region Arm-PCR. TCRdb re-derived calls from the multiplex PCR reads in MiXCR, one entry per CDR3 protein. Of approximately 460,000 distinct CDR3 sequences in the sample, roughly 17% were seen once. This sample was shared with a second study, whose subject was T cells in Graves' hyperthyroidism and ophthalmopathy. That paper adds: Pregnant or lactating patients were excluded, as were those with uncontrolled infection or other autoimmune disease. Peripheral blood also featured most of the thyroid clonotypes expanded above 0.001.

Sequencing used peripheral blood mononuclear cells (PBMCs), obtained at new diagnosis, from a patient treated with antithyroid drugs. This clonotype originated in a woman aged 25 to 45 with Graves disease. The chain couples TRBV10-3 to TRBJ2-1; D may be TRBD1 (6 bases). The CDR3 DNA reads TGTGCCATCAGTGTCGCTAAAAGGGGGAGCTCCTACAATGAGCAGTTCTTC. Translated: CAISVAKRGSSYNEQFF.